The T cell receptor (beta chain) described here comes from a study of chemoradiotherapy in HPV16-positive cancers. Study-wide findings and caveats: For HPV16-positive patients, expanding HPV-responsive T cells associated with longer recurrence-free survival.

The CDR3 loop spans 15 amino acids. Trimming shortened V by 4 bases and J by 1 base, and 11 bases separated the two germline ends. CDR1 LNHDA and CDR2 SQIVND come from the germline V gene (reference sequence). TCRdb keeps only in-frame clones here, not all; method: immunoSEQ multiplex PCR. This table has about 630 clones, roughly 88% appearing once. Points on this clone: Its cognate antigen is unknown.

The V and J genes are TRBV19 and TRBJ2-1, with D possibly called TRBD1 or TRBD2 (5 bases each). This receptor was identified in a human donor with HPV-associated anogenital cancer. The sample consisted of tumor tissue, taken from a patient who underwent chemoradiotherapy. CDR3 in amino acids: CASSNWGRSYNEQFF. The CDR3 DNA sequence: TGTGCCAGTAGTAACTGGGGGAGATCCTACAATGAGCAGTTCTTC. Supplemented by reference TRBV19 and TRBJ2-1, the full variable domain reads DGGITQSPKYLFRKEGQNVTLSCEQNLNHDAMYWYRQDPGQGLRLIYYSQIVNDFQKGDIAEGYSVSREKKESFPLTVTSAQKNPTAFYLCASSNWGRSYNEQFFGPGTRLTVL.